Given below is one TCR beta chain in context. Its antigen is not known. A sample-barcoded 5' primer and a J-beta primer mix were used in a second PCR of roughly 6 to 11 cycles. TCRdb processed the 5' RACE reads anew with MiXCR; each CDR3 protein has one entry. Counted here are roughly 1.6 million distinct CDR3 sequences, 34% occurring once; the ten biggest clones make up around 10%. The J segment lost 0 bases and the V segment lost 0 bases, leaving 9 bases of the junction unmatched. The length of the CDR3 is 18 residues. The germline V gene encodes CDR1 MGHRA and CDR2 YSYEKL. This sample was included in a study of blood T cells in healthy people across ages. Findings and limits, study-wide: The study found TCR beta diversity correlated strongly with naive T cell percentage.

This sequence originates from a woman under 40 in good health. Sequencing was performed on blood. The chain couples TRBV4-1 to TRBJ2-5; 8 bases line up with TRBD2. The CDR3 is CASSQDQVTGGDQETQYF. The CDR3 nucleotides are TGCGCCAGCAGCCAAGACCAAGTCACCGGGGGGGACCAAGAGACCCAGTACTTC.